This TCR beta chain originates from a study of vaccination and CD4 T cells after COVID-19. This clonotype was recorded a few times. Its antigen is as yet unknown. Treatment here: approximately nine-day PBMC culture with coronavirus spike peptide pools or control peptides (ViraFEST assay). Cell culture was performed with approximately 1.8 million PBMCs per well in the presence of approximately 9.4 IU/ml IL-2 and 10 ug/ml peptide pools. Oncomine TCR Beta short-read sequencing was applied to DNA from cultured CD4+ T cells. DNA came from CD4+ T cells after culture. TCRdb passed the PCR reads through MiXCR, listing each CDR3 protein once. The sample has 3,000 to 4,500 distinct CDR3 sequences, roughly a sixth seen once; the top ten hold 15% to 20%. V lost 2 bases and J lost 6; bases outside the gene matches: 5. The CDR3 is 14 amino acids.

The rearrangement joins TRBV12-3 or TRBV12-4 to TRBJ1-2; 8 nucleotides align to TRBD1. Sample: CD4+ T cells from blood, cultured in vitro. The source is a human donor who had recovered from COVID-19. CDR3 sequence reads: CASSLYRGMNGYTF. CDR3 coding DNA: TGTGCCAGCAGTTTATACAGGGGGATGAATGGCTACACCTTC.